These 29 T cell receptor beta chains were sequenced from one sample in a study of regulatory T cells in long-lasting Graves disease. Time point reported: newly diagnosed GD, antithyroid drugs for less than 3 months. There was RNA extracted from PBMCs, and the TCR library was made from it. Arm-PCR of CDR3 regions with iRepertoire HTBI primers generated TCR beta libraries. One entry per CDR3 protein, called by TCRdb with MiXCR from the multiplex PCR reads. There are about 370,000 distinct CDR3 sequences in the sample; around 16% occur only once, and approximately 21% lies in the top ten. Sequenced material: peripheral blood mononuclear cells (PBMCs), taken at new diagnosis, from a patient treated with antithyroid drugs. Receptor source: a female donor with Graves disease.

The CDR3 loop reads CASSLEPYSYEQYF. CDR3 DNA sequence: TGTGCCAGCAGCTTAGAGCCGTACTCCTACGAGCAGTACTTC. This chain joins TRBV11-2 and TRBJ2-7; D gene unclear. CDR3 length: 14 amino acids. Germline loops: CDR1 SGHAT, CDR2 FQNNGV. Trimming shortened V by 0 bases and J by 0 bases, and 6 bases separated the two germline ends. The variable domain in full, with the rest retrieved from reference TRBV11-2 and TRBJ2-7, is EAGVAQSPRYKIIEKRQSVAFWCNPISGHATLYWYQQILGQGPKLLIQFQNNGVVDDSQLPKDRFSAERLKGVDSTLKIQPAKLEDSAVYLCASSLEPYSYEQYFGPGTRLTVT.

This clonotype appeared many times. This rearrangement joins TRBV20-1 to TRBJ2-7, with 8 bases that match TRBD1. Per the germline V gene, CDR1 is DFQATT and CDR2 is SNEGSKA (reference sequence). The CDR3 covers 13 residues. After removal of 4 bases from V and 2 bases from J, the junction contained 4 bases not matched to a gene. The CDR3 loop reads CSAKSGQAYEQYF. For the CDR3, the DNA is TGCAGTGCTAAATCGGGACAGGCCTACGAGCAGTACTTC.

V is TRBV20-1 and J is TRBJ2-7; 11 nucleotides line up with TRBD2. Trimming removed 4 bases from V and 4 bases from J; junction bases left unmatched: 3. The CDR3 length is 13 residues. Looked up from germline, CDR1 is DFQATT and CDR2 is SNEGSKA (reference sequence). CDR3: CSATTSGGYEQYF. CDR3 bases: TGCAGTGCTACAACTAGCGGGGGATACGAGCAGTACTTC.

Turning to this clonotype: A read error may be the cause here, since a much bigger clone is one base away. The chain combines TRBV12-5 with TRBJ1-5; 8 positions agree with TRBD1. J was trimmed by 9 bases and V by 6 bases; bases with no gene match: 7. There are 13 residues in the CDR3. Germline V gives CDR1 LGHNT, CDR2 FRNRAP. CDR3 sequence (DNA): TGTGCTAGTGGCTCACAGGGGGATCGGCCCCAGCATTTT. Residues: CASGSQGDRPQHF.

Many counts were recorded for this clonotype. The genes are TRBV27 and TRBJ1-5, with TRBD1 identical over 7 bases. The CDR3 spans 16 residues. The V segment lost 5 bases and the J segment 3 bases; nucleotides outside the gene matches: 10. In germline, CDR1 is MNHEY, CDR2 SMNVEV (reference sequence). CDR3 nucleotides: TGTGCCAGCAGTACGACAGGGCGGTTGGTCAATCAGCCCCAGCATTTT. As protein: CASSTTGRLVNQPQHF.

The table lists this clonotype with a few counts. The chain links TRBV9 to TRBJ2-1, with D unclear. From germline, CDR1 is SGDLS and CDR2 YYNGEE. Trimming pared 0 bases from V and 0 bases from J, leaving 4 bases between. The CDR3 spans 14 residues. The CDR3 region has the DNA TGTGCCAGCAGCGTAGAACTCTCCTACAATGAGCAGTTCTTC. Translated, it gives CASSVELSYNEQFF.

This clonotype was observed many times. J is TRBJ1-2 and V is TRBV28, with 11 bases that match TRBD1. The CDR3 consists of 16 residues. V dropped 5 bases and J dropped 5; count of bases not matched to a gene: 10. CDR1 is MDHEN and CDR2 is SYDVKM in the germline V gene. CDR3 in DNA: TGTGCCAGCAGTCTCGCCGGGACAGGGGGTAATTATGGCTACACCTTC. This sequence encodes CASSLAGTGGNYGYTF.

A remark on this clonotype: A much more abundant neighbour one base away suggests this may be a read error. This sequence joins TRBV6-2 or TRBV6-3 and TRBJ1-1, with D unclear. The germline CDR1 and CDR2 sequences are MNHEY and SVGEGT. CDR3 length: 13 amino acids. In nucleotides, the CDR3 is TGTGCCAGCAGTTCCTACGGGAACACTGAAGCTCTCTTT. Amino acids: CASSSYGNTEALF.

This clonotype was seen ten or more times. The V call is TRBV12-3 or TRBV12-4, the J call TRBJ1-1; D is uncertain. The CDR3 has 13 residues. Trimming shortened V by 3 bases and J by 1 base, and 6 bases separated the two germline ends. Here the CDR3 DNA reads TGTGCCAGCAGTTTTAGGGAGAACACTGAAGCTTTCTTT. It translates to CASSFRENTEAFF.

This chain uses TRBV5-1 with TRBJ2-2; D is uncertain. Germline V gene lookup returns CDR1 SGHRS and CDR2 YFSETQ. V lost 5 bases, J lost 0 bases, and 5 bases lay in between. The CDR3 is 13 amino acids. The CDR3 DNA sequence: TGCGCCAGCAGTGGGCCGAACACCGGGGAGCTGTTTTTT. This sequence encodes CASSGPNTGELFF.

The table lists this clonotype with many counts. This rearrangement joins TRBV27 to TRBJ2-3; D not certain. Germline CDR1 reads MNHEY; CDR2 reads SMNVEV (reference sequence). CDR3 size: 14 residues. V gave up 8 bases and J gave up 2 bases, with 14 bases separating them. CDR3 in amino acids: CASGLPHDTDTQYF. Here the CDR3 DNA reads TGTGCCAGCGGCCTGCCCCACGACACAGATACGCAGTATTTT.

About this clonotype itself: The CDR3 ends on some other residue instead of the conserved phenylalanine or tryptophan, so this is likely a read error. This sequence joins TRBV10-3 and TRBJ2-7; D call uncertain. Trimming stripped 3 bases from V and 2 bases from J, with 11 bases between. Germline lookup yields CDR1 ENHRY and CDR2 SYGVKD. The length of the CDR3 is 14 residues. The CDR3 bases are TGTGCCATCAGTGATAAGGGTAAGACCTACGAGCAGTACCTC. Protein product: CAISDKGKTYEQYL.

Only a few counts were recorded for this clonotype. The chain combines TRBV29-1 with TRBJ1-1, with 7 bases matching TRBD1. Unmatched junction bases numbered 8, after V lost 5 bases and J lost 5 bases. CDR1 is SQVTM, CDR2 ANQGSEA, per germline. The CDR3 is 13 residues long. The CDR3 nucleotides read TGCAGCGTTAGACAGGGCGAAAGGACTGAAGCTTTCTTT. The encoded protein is CSVRQGERTEAFF. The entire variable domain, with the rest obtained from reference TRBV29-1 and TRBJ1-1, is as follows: SAVISQKPSRDICQRGTSLTIQCQVDSQVTMMFWYRQQPGQSLTLIATANQGSEATYESGFVIDKFPISRPNLTFSTLTVSNMSPEDSSIYLCSVRQGERTEAFFGQGTRLTVV.

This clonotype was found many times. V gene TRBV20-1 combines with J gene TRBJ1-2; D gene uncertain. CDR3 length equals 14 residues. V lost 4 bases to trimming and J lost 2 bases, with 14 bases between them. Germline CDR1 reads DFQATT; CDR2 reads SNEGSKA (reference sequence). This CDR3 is CSAIILTRNYGYTF. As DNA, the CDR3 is TGCAGTGCTATTATACTGACTCGGAACTATGGCTACACCTTC.

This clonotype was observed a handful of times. This CDR3 reads CASSEATVVTGELFF. The CDR3 DNA reads TGTGCCAGCAGTGAAGCGACAGTTGTCACCGGGGAGCTGTTTTTT. This chain connects TRBV6-1 to TRBJ2-2, with TRBD1 as a possible D gene (5 bases). Germline V gene data show CDR1 as MNHNS and CDR2 as SASEGT. With 0 bases removed from V and 4 bases from J, the gap between germline ends came to 9 bases. The CDR3 has 15 residues.

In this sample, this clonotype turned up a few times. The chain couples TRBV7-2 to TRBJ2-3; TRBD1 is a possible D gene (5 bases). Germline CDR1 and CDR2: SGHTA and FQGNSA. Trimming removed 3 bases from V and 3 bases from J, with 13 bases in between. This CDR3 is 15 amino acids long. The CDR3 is CASSFGGARTDTQYF. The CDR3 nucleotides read TGTGCCAGCAGCTTTGGTGGGGCCAGGACAGATACGCAGTATTTT.

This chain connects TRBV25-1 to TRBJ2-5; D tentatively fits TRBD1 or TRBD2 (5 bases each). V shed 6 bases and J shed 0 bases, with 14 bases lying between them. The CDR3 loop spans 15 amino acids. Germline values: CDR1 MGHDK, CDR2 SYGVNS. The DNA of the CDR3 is TGTGCCAGCAGACGCCCGGGGACGCACCAAGAGACCCAGTACTTC. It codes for CASRRPGTHQETQYF. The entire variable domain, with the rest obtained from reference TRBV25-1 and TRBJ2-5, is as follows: EADIYQTPRYLVIGTGKKITLECSQTMGHDKMYWYQQDPGMELHLIHYSYGVNSTEKGDLSSESTVSRIRTEHFPLTLESARPSHTSQYLCASRRPGTHQETQYFGPGTRLLVL.

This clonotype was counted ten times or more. The chain's CDR3 is CASSRPTTAGRETQYF. As DNA, the CDR3 is TGTGCCAGCAGTCGTCCGACTACCGCGGGAAGGGAGACCCAGTACTTC. The V call is TRBV28, the J call TRBJ2-5, with TRBD2 as a possible D gene (6 bases). CDR1 and CDR2 (germline): MDHEN, SYDVKM. V was clipped by 5 bases and J by 5 bases, with 21 bases between them. This CDR3 is built from 16 residues.

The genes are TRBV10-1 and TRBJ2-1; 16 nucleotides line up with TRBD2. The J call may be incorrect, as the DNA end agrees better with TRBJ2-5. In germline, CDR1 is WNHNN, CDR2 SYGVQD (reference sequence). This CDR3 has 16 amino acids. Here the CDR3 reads CASSDQGTSGRANQYF. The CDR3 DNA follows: TGCGCCAGCAGTGATCAGGGGACTAGCGGGAGGGCTAACCAGTACTTC.

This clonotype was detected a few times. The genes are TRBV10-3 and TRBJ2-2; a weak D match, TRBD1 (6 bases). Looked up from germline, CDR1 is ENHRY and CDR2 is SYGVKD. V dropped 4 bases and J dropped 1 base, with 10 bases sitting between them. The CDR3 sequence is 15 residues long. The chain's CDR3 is CAISGGQRNTGELFF. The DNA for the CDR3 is TGTGCCATCAGTGGGGGGCAGAGGAACACCGGGGAGCTGTTTTTT.

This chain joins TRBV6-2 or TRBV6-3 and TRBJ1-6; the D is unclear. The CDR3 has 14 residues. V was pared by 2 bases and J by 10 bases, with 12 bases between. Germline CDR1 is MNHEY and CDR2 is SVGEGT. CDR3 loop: CASSYLRIPSPLHF. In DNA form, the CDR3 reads TGTGCCAGCAGTTACCTGCGCATCCCCTCACCCCTCCACTTT.

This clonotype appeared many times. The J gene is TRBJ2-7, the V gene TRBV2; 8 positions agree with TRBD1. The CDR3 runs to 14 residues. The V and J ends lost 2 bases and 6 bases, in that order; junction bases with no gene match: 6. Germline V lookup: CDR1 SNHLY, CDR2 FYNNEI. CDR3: CASSERQGAGEQYF. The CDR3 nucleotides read TGTGCCAGCAGTGAAAGGCAGGGGGCTGGCGAGCAGTACTTC.

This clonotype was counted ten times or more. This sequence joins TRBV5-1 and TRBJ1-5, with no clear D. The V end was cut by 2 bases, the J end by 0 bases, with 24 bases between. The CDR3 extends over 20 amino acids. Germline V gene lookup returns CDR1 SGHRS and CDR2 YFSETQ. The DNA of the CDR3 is TGCGCCAGCAGCTTCATTATAGGGATGCCGCGCAGTTATAGCAATCAGCCCCAGCATTTT. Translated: CASSFIIGMPRSYSNQPQHF. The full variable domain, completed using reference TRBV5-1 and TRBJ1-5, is KAGVTQTPRYLIKTRGQQVTLSCSPISGHRSVSWYQQTPGQGLQFLFEYFSETQRNKGNFPGRFSGRQFSNSRSEMNVSTLELGDSALYLCASSFIIGMPRSYSNQPQHFGDGTRLSIL.

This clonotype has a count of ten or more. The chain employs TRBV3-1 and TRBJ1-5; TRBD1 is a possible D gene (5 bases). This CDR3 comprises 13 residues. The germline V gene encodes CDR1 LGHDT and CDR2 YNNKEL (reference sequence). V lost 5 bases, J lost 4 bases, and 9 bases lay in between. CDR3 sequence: CASSADRNQPQHF. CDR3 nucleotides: TGTGCCAGCAGCGCCGACAGAAATCAGCCCCAGCATTTT.

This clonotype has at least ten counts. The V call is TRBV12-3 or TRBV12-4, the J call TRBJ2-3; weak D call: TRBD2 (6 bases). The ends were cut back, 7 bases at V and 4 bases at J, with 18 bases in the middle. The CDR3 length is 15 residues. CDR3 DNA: TGTGCCAGCACCCTCAACCCAACTAGCCCAGATACGCAGTATTTT. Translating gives CASTLNPTSPDTQYF.

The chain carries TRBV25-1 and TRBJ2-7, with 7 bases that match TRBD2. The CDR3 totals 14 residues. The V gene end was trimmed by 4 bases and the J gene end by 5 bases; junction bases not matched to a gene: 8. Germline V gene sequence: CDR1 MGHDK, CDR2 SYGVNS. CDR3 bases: TGTGCCAGCAGTGTACTGACGGGAGGACACGAGCAGTACTTC. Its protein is CASSVLTGGHEQYF.

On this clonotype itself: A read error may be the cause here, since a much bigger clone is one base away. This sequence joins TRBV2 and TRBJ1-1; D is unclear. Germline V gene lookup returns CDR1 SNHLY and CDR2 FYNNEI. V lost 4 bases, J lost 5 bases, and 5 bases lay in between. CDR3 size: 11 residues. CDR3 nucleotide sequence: TGTGCCAGCAGTGTGAGGACTGAAGCTTTCTTT. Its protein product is CASSVRTEAFF.

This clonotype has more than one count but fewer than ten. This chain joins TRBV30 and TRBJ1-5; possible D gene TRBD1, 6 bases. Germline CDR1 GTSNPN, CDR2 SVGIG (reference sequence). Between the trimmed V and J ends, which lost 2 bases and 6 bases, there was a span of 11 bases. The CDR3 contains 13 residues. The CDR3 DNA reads TGTGCCTGGAGTAGGGGGGGAAGTCAGCCCCAGCATTTT. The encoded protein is CAWSRGGSQPQHF.

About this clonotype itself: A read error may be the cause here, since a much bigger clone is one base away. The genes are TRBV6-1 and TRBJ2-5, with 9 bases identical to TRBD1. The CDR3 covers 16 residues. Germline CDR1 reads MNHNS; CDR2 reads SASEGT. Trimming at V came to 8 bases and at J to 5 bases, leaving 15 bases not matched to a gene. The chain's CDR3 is CASPPTLDRGGETQYF. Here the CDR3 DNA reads TGTGCCAGCCCACCAACCTTGGACAGGGGAGGGGAGACCCAGTACTTC.